This T cell receptor beta chain was identified in a study of post-analysis software for immune sequencing data (dated by TCRdb to the mid-2010s). Regarding the complete study: Recorded disease courses included relapsing-remitting, secondary progressive and progressive-relapsing multiple sclerosis, with some patients lacking subtype annotation. A subset of samples was prepared in parallel using single-end sample barcoding, then pooled and co-amplified after Illumina adapter ligation. The multiple sclerosis patient repertoires were compared with some twelve previously published healthy control repertoires from donors aged about 6 to 26 years.

To demonstrate the VDJtools post-analysis software, the study profiled TCR beta repertoires from the peripheral blood of about a dozen young patients with multiple sclerosis. The patients with multiple sclerosis were children and adolescents between about 6 and 17 years of age. The library was produced with PCR. TCRdb names Illumina HiSeq 2500 as the instrument used. Unique molecular identifiers were incorporated into TCR beta cDNA libraries to reduce PCR and sequencing biases. About 0.5 million cDNA molecules were obtained for every 1 to 10 million input T cells, so each molecule roughly corresponded to one T cell. The same protocol used for the earlier healthy control dataset was applied to prepare and sequence the patient libraries. Within a given batch, samples were prepared together, multiplexed and sequenced on the same HiSeq lane. In the original analysis: Raw barcoded reads were processed with MIGEC, and single-read molecular identifier groups were discarded before consensus assembly and CDR3 extraction. VDJtools was used for post-analysis of the clonotype tables, with diversity normalized by down-sampling every dataset to the smallest sample size. In repertoire overlap clustering, CDR3 amino acid sequences, but not nucleotide sequences, were matched to correct batch-related cross-sample contamination. TCRdb itself trimmed the public reads at Q25 with fastp, ran MiXCR and retained productive beta chains. Under each unique CDR3 protein, matching rows form one entry showing the most common genes and DNA. The V and J calls, along with clone size, are taken from TCRdb and not from the paper's own processing. The sample has approximately 440,000 distinct CDR3 sequences on record, roughly 45% of them singletons. The ten largest clones add up to roughly an eighth of the sample.

As regards this clonotype: Its antigen has not been determined. Base-call qualities are not available, and no considerably larger clone is one nucleotide away.

The paper's findings and limits, for the study overall: Strong co-clustering of samples prepared in the same batch was shown by direct clustering with F measure, prompting a batch-effect correction. The control group was slightly older than the multiple sclerosis patient group. Normalized Chao1 diversity was significantly lower in multiple sclerosis patients than controls, suggesting substantial peripheral T-cell clonal expansion. Roughly 5 TRBV segments, including TRBV5-6, TRBV5-1 and TRBV20-1, were significantly more frequent in patients than controls.

Taken from the germline V gene, the CDR1 and CDR2 loops are MGHRA and YSYEKL. The CDR3 spans 15 residues, from the cysteine through the phenylalanine. The entry retains the CDR3 DNA only, 45 bases that are in frame from base 1. The sequence was collected from a girl aged 5 to 17 with multiple sclerosis. Sequencing used blood. The rearrangement joined TRBV4-1 to TRBJ2-5, and the D gene may be TRBD1, 6 bases matching. The assigned J gene may be wrong: the sequence end matches TRBJ2-7 better. The DNA sequence is given as TGCGCCAGCAGCCAACGACCGGGACAAACCTACGAGCAGTACTTC. Translation gives CASSQRPGQTYEQYF.